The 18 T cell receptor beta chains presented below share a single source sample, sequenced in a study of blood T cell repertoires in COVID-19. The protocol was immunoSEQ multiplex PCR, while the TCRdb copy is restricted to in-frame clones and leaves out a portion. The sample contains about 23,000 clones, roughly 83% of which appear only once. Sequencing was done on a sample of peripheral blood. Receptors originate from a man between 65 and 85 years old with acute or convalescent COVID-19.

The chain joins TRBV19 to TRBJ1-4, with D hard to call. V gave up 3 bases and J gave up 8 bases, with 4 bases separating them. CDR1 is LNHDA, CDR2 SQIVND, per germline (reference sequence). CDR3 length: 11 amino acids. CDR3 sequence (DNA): TGTGCCAGTAGTATGCGGGAAAAACTGTTTTTT. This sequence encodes CASSMREKLFF.

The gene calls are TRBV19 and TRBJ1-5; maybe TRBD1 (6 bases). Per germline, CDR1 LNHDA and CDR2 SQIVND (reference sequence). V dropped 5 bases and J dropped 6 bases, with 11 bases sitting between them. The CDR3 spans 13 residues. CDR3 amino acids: CASSLQGSQPQHF. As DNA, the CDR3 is TGTGCCAGTAGTCTACAGGGTAGTCAGCCCCAGCATTTT.

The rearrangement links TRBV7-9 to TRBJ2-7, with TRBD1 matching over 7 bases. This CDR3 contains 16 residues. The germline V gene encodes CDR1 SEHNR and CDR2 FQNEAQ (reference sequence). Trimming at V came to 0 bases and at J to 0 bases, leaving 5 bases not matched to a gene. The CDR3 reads CASSLAHGQASYEQYF. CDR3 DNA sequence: TGTGCCAGCAGCTTAGCGCACGGACAGGCCTCCTACGAGCAGTACTTC.

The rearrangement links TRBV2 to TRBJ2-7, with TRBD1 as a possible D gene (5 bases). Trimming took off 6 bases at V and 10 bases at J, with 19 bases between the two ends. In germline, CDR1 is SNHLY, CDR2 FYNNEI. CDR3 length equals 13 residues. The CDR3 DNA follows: TGTGCCAGCAGGATAGGAGAACAGGACCGACAGTACTTC. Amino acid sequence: CASRIGEQDRQYF. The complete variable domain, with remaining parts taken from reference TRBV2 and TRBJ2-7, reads EPEVTQTPSHQVTQMGQEVILRCVPISNHLYFYWYRQILGQKVEFLVSFYNNEISEKSEIFDDQFSVERPDGSNFTLKIRSTKLEDSAMYFCASRIGEQDRQYFGPGTRLTVT.

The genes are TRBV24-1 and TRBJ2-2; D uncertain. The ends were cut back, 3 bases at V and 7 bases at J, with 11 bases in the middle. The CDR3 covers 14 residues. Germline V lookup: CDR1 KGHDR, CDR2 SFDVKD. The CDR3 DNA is TGTGCCACCAGTGATCATTCAGGTCACGGGGAGCTGTTTTTT. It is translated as CATSDHSGHGELFF.

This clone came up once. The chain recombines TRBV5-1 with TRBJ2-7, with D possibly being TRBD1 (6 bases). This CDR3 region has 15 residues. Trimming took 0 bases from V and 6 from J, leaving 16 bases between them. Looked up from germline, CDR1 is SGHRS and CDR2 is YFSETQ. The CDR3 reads CASSLAPQGLGEQYF. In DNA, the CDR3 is TGCGCCAGCAGCTTGGCCCCACAGGGATTAGGCGAGCAGTACTTC.

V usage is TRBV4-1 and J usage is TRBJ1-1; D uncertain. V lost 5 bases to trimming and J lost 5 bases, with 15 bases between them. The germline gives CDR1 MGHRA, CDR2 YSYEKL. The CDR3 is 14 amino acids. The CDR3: CASSKAESGTEAFF. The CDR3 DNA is TGCGCCAGCAGCAAGGCAGAATCGGGGACTGAAGCTTTCTTT.

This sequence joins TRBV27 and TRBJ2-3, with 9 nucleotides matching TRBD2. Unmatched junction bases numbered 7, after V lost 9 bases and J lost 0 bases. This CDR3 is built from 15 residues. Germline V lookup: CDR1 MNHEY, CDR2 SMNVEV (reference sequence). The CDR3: CASSRLAVSTDTQYF. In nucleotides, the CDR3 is TGTGCCAGTTCCCGACTAGCGGTTAGCACAGATACGCAGTATTTT.

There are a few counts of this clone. The CDR3 bases are TGTGCCAGCAGCTTATCCGGGAATACCAGAGAGCAGTACTTC. It yields the protein CASSLSGNTREQYF. This sequence joins TRBV7-9 and TRBJ2-7, with a weak D call TRBD2 (5 bases). The V end was cut by 2 bases, the J end by 7 bases, with 15 bases between. The V gene's germline CDR1 is SEHNR and CDR2 FQNEAQ (reference sequence). The CDR3 extends over 14 amino acids.

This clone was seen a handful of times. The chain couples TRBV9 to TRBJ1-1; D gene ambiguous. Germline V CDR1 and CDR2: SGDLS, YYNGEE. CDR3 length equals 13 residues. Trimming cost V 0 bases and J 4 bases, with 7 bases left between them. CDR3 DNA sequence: TGTGCCAGCAGCGTAGATATCAGCACTGAAGCTTTCTTT. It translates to CASSVDISTEAFF. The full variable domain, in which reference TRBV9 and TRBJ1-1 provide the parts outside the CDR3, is DSGVTQTPKHLITATGQRVTLRCSPRSGDLSVYWYQQSLDQGLQFLIQYYNGEERAKGNILERFSAQQFPDLHSELNLSSLELGDSALYFCASSVDISTEAFFGQGTRLTVV.

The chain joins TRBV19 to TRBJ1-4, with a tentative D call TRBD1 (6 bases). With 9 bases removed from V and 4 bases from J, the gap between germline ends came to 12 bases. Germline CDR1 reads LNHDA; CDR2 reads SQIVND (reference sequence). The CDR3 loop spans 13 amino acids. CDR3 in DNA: TGTGCCAGCCTACAGGGCCTTAATGAAAAACTGTTTTTT. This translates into CASLQGLNEKLFF.

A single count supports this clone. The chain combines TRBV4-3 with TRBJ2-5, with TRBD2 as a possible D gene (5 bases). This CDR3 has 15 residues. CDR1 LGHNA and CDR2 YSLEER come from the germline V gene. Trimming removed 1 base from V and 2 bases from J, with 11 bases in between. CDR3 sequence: CASSQGYGLQETQYF. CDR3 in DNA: TGCGCCAGCAGCCAAGGTTATGGACTGCAAGAGACCCAGTACTTC.

The chain's CDR3 is CASSLDLVGENTGELFF. The CDR3, as DNA: TGTGCCAGCAGCTTAGATCTGGTAGGGGAGAACACCGGGGAGCTGTTTTTT. The chain joins TRBV11-3 to TRBJ2-2, with D possibly TRBD1 on 5 matching bases. This CDR3 is 17 amino acids long. Germline-derived CDR1 and CDR2 are SGHNT and YENEEA. The V end was cut by 0 bases, the J end by 1 base, with 12 bases between.

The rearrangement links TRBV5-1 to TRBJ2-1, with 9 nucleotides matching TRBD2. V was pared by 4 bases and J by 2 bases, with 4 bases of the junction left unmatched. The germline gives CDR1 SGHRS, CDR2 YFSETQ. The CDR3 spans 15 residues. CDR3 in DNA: TGCGCCAGCAGCATTAGCGGGAGTGCCTACAATGAGCAGTTCTTC. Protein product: CASSISGSAYNEQFF.

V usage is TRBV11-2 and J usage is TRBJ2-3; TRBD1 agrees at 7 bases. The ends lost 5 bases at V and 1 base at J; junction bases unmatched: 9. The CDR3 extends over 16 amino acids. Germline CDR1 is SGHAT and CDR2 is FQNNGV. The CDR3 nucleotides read TGTGCCAGCAGCCTAGGGACAGTAATTCGCACAGATACGCAGTATTTT. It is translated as CASSLGTVIRTDTQYF.

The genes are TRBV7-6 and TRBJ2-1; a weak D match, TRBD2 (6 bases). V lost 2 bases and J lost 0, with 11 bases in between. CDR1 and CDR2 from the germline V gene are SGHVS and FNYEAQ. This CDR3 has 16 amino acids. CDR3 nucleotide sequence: TGTGCCAGCAGCTTACGGGCGGGGAGCTCCTACAATGAGCAGTTCTTC. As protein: CASSLRAGSSYNEQFF.

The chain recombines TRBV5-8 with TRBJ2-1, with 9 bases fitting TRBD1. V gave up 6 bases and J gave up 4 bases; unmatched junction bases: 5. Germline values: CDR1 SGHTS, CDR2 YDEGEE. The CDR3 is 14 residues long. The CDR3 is CASTPGTGYNEQFF. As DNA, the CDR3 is TGTGCCAGCACACCCGGGACAGGGTACAATGAGCAGTTCTTC.

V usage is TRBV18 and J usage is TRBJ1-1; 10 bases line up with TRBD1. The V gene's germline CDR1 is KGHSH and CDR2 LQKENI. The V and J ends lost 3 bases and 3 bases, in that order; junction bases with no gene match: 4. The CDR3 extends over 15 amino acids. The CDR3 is CASSPRQGAHTEAFF. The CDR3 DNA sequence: TGTGCCAGCTCACCGAGACAGGGGGCTCACACTGAAGCTTTCTTT. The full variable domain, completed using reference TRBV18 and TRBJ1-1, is NAGVMQNPRHLVRRRGQEARLRCSPMKGHSHVYWYRQLPEEGLKFMVYLQKENIIDESGMPKERFSAEFPKEGPSILRIQQVVRGDSAAYFCASSPRQGAHTEAFFGQGTRLTVV.